The clone carrying this T cell receptor (beta chain) was counted between two and nine times. Its antigen is not known. These data belong to a study of CD8 T cells in ankylosing spondylitis. General study results and limits: Blood from ankylosing spondylitis patients appeared to carry a characteristic roughly eight-variant TCR beta motif.

Quantitative 5'-RACE with molecular barcodes generated TCR beta libraries. TCRdb itself ran the 5' RACE reads through MiXCR, one entry per CDR3 protein. The repertoire holds under 150,000 distinct CDR3 sequences, over 15% seen once, with 30% to 35% in the top ten. The CDR3 is made up of 15 amino acids. Germline loops: CDR1 DFQATT, CDR2 SNEGSKA (reference sequence). Trimming left V 2 bases short and J 6 bases short, with 20 bases between. V usage is TRBV20-1 and J usage is TRBJ2-7; possible D gene TRBD2, 5 bases. Sequencing input: blood, either unsorted or a sorted T cell fraction (not recorded which). This TCR derives from a male donor with ankylosing spondylitis. CDR3 DNA sequence: TGCAGTGCTAGACCCCGGGAACCGACCCCCGTCGAGCAGTACTTC. Protein: CSARPREPTPVEQYF.